A single sample gave rise to the 6 T cell receptor beta chains below, sequenced in a study of shared clonotypes between healthy human individuals. In the naive CD8 group, cells lacked CD45RO and were positively selected for CCR7, so terminally differentiated effector memory CD45RA+ cells were left out. TCRdb's copy holds only in-frame clones and misses some; the assay was immunoSEQ multiplex PCR. Of about 2.1 million clones in the sample, under 95% were seen once. Sequencing input: naive CD8+ T cells from PBMCs. The source of these receptors is a man younger than 35 in good health. Some clones in this sample may be carry-over from other donors' samples.

This clone has a single count. The chain couples TRBV7-2 to TRBJ2-5, with 14 bases aligning to TRBD2. From germline, CDR1 is SGHTA and CDR2 FQGNSA. This CDR3 region has 15 residues. Losses at the gene ends were 6 bases for V and 4 bases for J; bases not matched to a gene: 4. The CDR3 region is CASSFGLAGGETQYF. The CDR3 DNA reads as TGTGCCAGCAGTTTTGGACTAGCGGGAGGAGAGACCCAGTACTTC.

The genes are TRBV6-6 and TRBJ1-2; D remains ambiguous. V lost 8 bases and J 6 bases, leaving 25 bases between the germline ends. Germline lookup yields CDR1 MNHNY and CDR2 SVGAGI (reference sequence). There are 16 residues in the CDR3. CDR3 protein: CASGYAYRAGMNGYTF. CDR3 coding DNA: TGTGCCAGCGGCTACGCTTATAGGGCGGGAATGAATGGCTACACCTTC.

CDR3 in DNA: TGCAGTGCTACTTGGCAGTATTTT. It encodes CSATWQYF. The chain couples TRBV20-1 to TRBJ2-3; D ambiguous. Germline V CDR1 and CDR2: DFQATT, SNEGSKA (reference sequence). CDR3 length equals 8 residues. V shed 4 bases and J shed 11 bases, with 4 bases lying between them.

This chain uses TRBV2 with TRBJ2-1, with D perhaps TRBD1 (5 bases). V was shortened by 1 base and J by 12 bases, with 13 bases between the two germline ends. The CDR3 spans 13 residues. Looked up from germline, CDR1 is SNHLY and CDR2 is FYNNEI. CDR3 amino acids: CASSEDQTVLQFF. The CDR3 DNA reads as TGTGCCAGCAGTGAAGACCAGACAGTTTTGCAGTTCTTC.

The CDR3 DNA reads as TGTGCCAGCAGCTCCCGACTAGCGGGAGGCAACAATGAGCAGTTCTTC. Amino acids: CASSSRLAGGNNEQFF. This sequence joins TRBV7-8 and TRBJ2-1; 13 positions agree with TRBD2. V shed 4 bases, J shed 5 bases, and the junction held 5 bases outside the gene matches. The V gene's germline CDR1 is SGHVS and CDR2 FQNEAQ. CDR3 length: 16 residues.

The genes are TRBV20-1 and TRBJ1-3; D ambiguous. The CDR3 totals 10 residues. CDR1 is DFQATT, CDR2 SNEGSKA, per germline (reference sequence). V dropped 4 bases and J dropped 9 bases, with 7 bases sitting between them. The CDR3 sequence: CSAKGGTIYF. The CDR3 region has the DNA TGCAGTGCTAAAGGCGGCACCATATATTTT.